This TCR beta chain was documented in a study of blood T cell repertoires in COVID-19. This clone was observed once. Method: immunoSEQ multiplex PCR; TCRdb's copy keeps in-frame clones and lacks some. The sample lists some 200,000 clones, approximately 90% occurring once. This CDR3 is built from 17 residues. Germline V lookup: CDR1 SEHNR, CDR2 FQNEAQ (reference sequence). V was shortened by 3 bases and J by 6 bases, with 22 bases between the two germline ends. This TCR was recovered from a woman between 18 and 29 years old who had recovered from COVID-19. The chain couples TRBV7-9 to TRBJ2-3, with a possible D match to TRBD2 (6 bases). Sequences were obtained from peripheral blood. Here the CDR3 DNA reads TGTGCCAGCAGCTTCCCCCCGGGAGCTGGGCGACTTGATACGCAGTATTTT. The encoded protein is CASSFPPGAGRLDTQYF.